The clone carrying this T cell receptor (beta chain) was seen a single time. The data are from a study of T cells in narcolepsy. The CDR3 spans 14 residues. V dropped 2 bases and J dropped 4 bases, with 14 bases sitting between them. The germline CDR1 and CDR2 sequences are GTSNPN and SVGIG (reference sequence). Assay used: immunoSEQ multiplex PCR; TCRdb lists only in-frame clones, some missing. Among fewer than 35,000 clones, around 83% were seen once, and the ten largest hold 2% to 3%. V gene TRBV30 combines with J gene TRBJ1-2, with D unclear. What was sequenced was CD45RA- memory CD4+ T cells from PBMCs. The sequence was obtained from a human donor with narcolepsy. The CDR3 bases are TGTGCCTGGAGTTCTATCTTTAGAAGCTATGGCTACACCTTC. Protein sequence: CAWSSIFRSYGYTF.